This T cell receptor beta chain appears in the sequencing data of a study of vaccination and CD4 T cells after COVID-19 (dated by TCRdb to the early 2020s). With regard to the full study: Every convalescent patient had a positive nasal swab PCR test for SARS-CoV-2, with mild disease in roughly ten patients and severe disease in one. Each participant got two doses of either the Pfizer-BioNTech BNT162b2 vaccine (n=8) or the Moderna mRNA-1273 vaccine (n=2). Post-vaccine blood samples were collected a median of approximately 77 days after the second vaccine dose, ranging from 14 to 241 days. The cultures were stimulated with overlapping spike peptide pools from SARS-CoV-2 and from the common cold coronaviruses HCoV-NL63, HCoV-OC43 and HCoV-229E. The convalescent cohort comprised six males and four females, including two Hispanic individuals, seven Caucasians, two Asians and one multiracial person. Post-COVID blood samples from convalescent patients were collected a median of roughly 100 days after diagnosis, with a range of 35 to 161 days. Control cultures used a CEFX viral epitope pool as positive control, an HIV-1 Nef peptide pool as negative control, or no peptide. The spike-specific CD4+ TCR repertoire was compared before and after mRNA vaccination in approximately ten COVID-19 convalescent patients and a handful of infection-naive healthy vaccine recipients. The paper's findings and limits, for the study overall: In convalescent patients, nearly all vaccine-specific clones (304 of 307) were found to be mono-reactive for SARS-CoV-2 spike rather than cross-reactive with common cold coronaviruses. An increase in the median number of SARS-CoV-2-reactive clonotypes from approximately 21 after infection to 35 to 40 after vaccination was observed, but the change was not found to be significant. Relatively few convalescent patients were included in the study, and early timepoints after natural infection were not analyzed. Among the post-vaccine SARS-CoV-2-reactive clones in convalescent patients, a median approximately 86% showed up only after vaccination, which suggests vaccine-specific priming.

Explained via the paper, the treatment or condition label denotes: roughly 10-day PBMC culture with coronavirus spike peptide pools or control peptides (ViraFEST assay). The ViraFEST assay was used in the study, in which antigen-specific T cells were expanded with peptide pools and expanded clonotypes were subsequently identified by TCR sequencing. The convalescent patients' positive SARS-CoV-2 PCR tests were from March to December 2020, which was before the Alpha, Beta and Delta variants emerged in the United States. Each well held approximately 2 million PBMCs cultured in IMDM containing about 5% human AB serum and roughly 10 IU/ml IL-2, with around 9.7 ug/ml peptide pools added. On days 3 and 7, half of the culture medium was replaced with fresh IL-2-containing medium. After 10 days of culture, CD4+ T cells were isolated by negative selection with the EasySep CD4+ T cell isolation kit. Ficoll-Paque Plus gradient centrifugation was used to isolate PBMCs from whole blood, and the isolated PBMCs were then either used fresh or cryopreserved at -140C. Triplicate wells were generally used for each culture condition.

As concerns this clonotype: The clone's antigen remains unknown. No base quality values were provided; no much bigger clone lies one nucleotide off.

The library was prepared using PCR. DNA from cultured CD4+ T cells was subjected to TCR sequencing with the Oncomine TCR Beta short-read assay at the Johns Hopkins FTIC core. Genomic DNA was extracted from the cultured CD4+ T cells with the QIAamp micro DNA kit. The Oncomine TCR Beta libraries from cultured CD4+ T cells were pooled using unique dual indexes and then sequenced on an Illumina iSeq 100. The authors' analysis ran thus. Non-productive sequences were filtered out, and CDR3s that did not start with C, did not end with F or W, or were shorter than 7 amino acids were discarded. Antigen-specific clonotypes were identified with the MANAFEST web application by comparing peptide-stimulated wells with reference and other culture wells. To be called positive, a clone needed an FDR below 0.05, an odds ratio above 5, and a productive frequency above 0.1% in at least two of three replicate wells. A clonotype was classed as cross-reactive if the clonotype showed significant expansion both in SARS-CoV-2 spike wells and in at least one common cold coronavirus spike condition. Levenshtein distances (stringdist) and unrooted phylogenetic trees (ape) in R version 3.6.1 were used to assess CDR3 homology. The public reads were run again by TCRdb, first through fastp at Q25 and then through MiXCR, and only productive beta chains were kept. Rows with one shared CDR3 protein collapse into an entry with the most common genes and DNA. These V and J calls derive from TCRdb rather than the authors' analysis. This sample comprises around 21,000 distinct CDR3 sequences, 55% of them detected only once. Of the sample, around 9% is held by the ten largest clones.

The CDR3 measures 15 amino acids from cysteine to phenylalanine. The retained sequence is limited to the CDR3, 45 bases, with the frame set at the first base. V is cut by 4 bases and J by 3 bases, and the space between the germline ends is 16 bases. CDR1 and CDR2 were assigned from the germline V gene as SGHRS and YFSETQ. The chain was built from TRBV5-1 and TRBJ1-1, with the D gene not clear enough to name. The receptor comes from a human donor who had recovered from COVID-19. The specimen was CD4+ T cells from blood, cultured in vitro. The DNA reads TGCGCCAGCAGCCGCGTTTTCGGCGGGGACACTGAAGCTTTCTTT. Translated, this gives CASSRVFGGDTEAFF. Supplemented by the reference TRBV5-1 and TRBJ1-1 proteins around the CDR3, the complete variable domain is KAGVTQTPRYLIKTRGQQVTLSCSPISGHRSVSWYQQTPGQGLQFLFEYFSETQRNKGNFPGRFSGRQFSNSRSEMNVSTLELGDSALYLCASSRVFGGDTEAFFGQGTRLTVV.